This TCR beta chain was sequenced during a study of T cell responses to AZD1222 COVID-19 vaccine. Produced via immunoSEQ multiplex PCR; TCRdb's table is partial and in-frame only. The sample has roughly 140,000 clones, more than 85% seen once; the top ten hold about 3.3%. This clone showed up just once. The CDR3 is 12 residues long. Germline V CDR1 and CDR2: MNHEY, SVGAGI. The V end was cut by 8 bases, the J end by 2 bases, with 8 bases between. The chain uses TRBV6-5 and TRBJ2-3; a weak D match, TRBD2 (6 bases). Sequences were derived from peripheral blood, sampled 28 days after the second AZD1222 dose. The receptor was isolated from an adult who received the AZD1222 COVID-19 vaccine. In nucleotides, the CDR3 is TGTGCCAGCGCGGGGTACACAGATACGCAGTATTTT. Translation: CASAGYTDTQYF.